The table lists the clone carrying this T cell receptor (beta chain) with many counts. The CDR3 consists of 15 residues. The germline CDR1 and CDR2 sequences are DFQATT and SNEGSKA (reference sequence). V was pared by 6 bases and J by 5 bases, with 22 bases between. TCRdb reanalysed the RACE reads using MiXCR and keeps one entry per CDR3 protein. The sample records more than 65,000 distinct CDR3 sequences, about 7.5% being singletons. Time point described: patch test 1, 2 weeks after DPC sensitization. Documented treatment: therapeutic diphenylcyclopropenone sensitization with weekly scalp DPC. These data originate in a study of human T cells and chemical hapten exposure.

The J gene is TRBJ2-5, the V gene TRBV20-1, with D uncertain. The sample consisted of whole blood, taken in connection with sensitization to the hapten diphenylcyclopropenone (DPC). The origin of this receptor is a woman aged 25-40 years with alopecia areata. Some clones in this sample may be carry-over from other donors' samples. The CDR3 DNA follows: TGCAGTGCCGGCCCCCTGGCCCTCGATCAGGAGACCCAGTACTTC. As protein: CSAGPLALDQETQYF.